This T cell receptor beta chain was retrieved from a study of T-cell memory formation after mild COVID-19. Study at large: TCR clusters were mostly confined to one donor each. Study-wide results and limits: Later expanders leaned toward CD4+, whereas clones contracting from day 15 to 85 were balanced CD4/CD8.

This clonotype occurred a few times. Its antigen remains unknown. Using its own MiXCR run on the 5' RACE reads, TCRdb lists one record per CDR3 protein. This table holds 300,000 to 400,000 distinct CDR3 sequences, approximately 14% found once. The V gene's germline CDR1 is SGHVS and CDR2 FNYEAQ. The CDR3 spans 13 residues. The V end was cut by 5 bases, the J end by 3 bases, with 11 bases between. The chain is built from TRBV7-6 and TRBJ2-7; TRBD2 is a possible D gene (5 bases). The sequencing input was PBMCs or a T cell subset sorted from them (not recorded which). This TCR was sampled from a young man who had mild COVID-19 (a few samples of this study predate the infection). Cell type and time point are not known. For the CDR3, the DNA is TGTGCCAGCAGCCGAAACCGGGACTACGAGCAGTACTTC. Amino acids: CASSRNRDYEQYF.